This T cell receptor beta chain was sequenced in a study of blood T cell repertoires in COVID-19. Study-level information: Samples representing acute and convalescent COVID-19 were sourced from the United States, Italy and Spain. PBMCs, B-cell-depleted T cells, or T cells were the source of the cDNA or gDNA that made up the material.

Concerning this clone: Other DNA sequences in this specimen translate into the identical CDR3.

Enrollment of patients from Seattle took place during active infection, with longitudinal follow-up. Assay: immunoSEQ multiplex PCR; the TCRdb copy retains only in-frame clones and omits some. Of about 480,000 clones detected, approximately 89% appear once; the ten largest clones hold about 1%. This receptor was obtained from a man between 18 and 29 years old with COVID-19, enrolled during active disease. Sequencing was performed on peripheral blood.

CDR3 sequence: CASSLGSYEQYF. The DNA of the CDR3 is TGTGCCAGCAGCTTAGGCAGTTACGAGCAGTACTTC. The genes are TRBV11-3 and TRBJ2-7; D not resolved. V shed 1 base and J shed 4 bases, with 5 bases lying between them. Germline V CDR1 and CDR2: SGHNT, YENEEA. This CDR3 comprises 12 residues.